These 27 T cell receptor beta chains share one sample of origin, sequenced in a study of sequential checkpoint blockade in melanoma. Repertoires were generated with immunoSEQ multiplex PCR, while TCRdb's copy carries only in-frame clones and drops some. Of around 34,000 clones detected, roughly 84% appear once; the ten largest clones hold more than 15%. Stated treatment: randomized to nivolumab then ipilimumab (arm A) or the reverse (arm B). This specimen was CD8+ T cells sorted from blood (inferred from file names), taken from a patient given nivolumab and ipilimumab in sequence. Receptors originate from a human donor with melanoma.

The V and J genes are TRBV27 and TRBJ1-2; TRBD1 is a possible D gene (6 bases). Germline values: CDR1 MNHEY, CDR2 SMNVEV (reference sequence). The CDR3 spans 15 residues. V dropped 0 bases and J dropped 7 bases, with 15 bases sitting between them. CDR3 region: CASSLSLGGSSGYTF. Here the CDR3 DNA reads TGTGCCAGCAGTTTATCACTTGGGGGCTCCTCTGGCTACACCTTC.

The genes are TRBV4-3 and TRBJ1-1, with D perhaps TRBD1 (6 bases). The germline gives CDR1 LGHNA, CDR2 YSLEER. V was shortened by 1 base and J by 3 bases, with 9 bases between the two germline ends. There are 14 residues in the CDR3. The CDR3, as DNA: TGCGCCAGCAGCCAAGTCGAGGGGGACACTGAAGCTTTCTTT. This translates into CASSQVEGDTEAFF.

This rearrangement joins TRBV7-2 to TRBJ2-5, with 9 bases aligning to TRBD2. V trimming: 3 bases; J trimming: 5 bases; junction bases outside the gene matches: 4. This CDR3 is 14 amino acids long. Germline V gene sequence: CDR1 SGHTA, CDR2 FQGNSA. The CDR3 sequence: CASSFWTSEETQYF. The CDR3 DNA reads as TGTGCCAGCAGCTTCTGGACTAGCGAGGAGACCCAGTACTTC.

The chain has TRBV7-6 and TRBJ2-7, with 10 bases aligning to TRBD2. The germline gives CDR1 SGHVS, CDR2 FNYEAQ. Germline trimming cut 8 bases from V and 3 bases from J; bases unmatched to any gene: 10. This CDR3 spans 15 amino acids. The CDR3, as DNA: TGTGCCAGCGGCCCTGAGCGGGAGGGCCACTACGAGCAGTACTTC. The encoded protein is CASGPEREGHYEQYF.

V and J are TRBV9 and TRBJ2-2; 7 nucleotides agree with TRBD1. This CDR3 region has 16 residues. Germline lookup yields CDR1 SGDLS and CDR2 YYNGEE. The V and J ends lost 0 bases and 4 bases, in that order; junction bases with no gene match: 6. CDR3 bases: TGTGCCAGCAGCGTAGTAGGGGGACAGACCACCGGGGAGCTGTTTTTT. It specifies CASSVVGGQTTGELFF.

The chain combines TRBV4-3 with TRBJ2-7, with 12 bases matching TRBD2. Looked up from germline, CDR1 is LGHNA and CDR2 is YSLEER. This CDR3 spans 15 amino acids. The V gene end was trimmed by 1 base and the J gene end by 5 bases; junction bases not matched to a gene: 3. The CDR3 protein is CASSQARTSGDEQYF. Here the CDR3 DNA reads TGCGCCAGCAGCCAAGCAAGGACTAGCGGGGACGAGCAGTACTTC.

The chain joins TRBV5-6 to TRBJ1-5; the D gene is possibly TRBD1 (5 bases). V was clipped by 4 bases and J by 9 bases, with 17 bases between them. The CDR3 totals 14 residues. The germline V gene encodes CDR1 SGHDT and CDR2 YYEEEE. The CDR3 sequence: CASSLGADPRPQHF. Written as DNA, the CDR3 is TGTGCCAGCAGCCTTGGGGCAGACCCCCGGCCCCAGCATTTT.

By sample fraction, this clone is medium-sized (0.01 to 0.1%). The CDR3 reads CATTRRGAIEQYF. Written as DNA, the CDR3 is TGTGCCACCACCCGGCGGGGGGCAATCGAGCAGTACTTC. The chain is built from TRBV7-9 and TRBJ2-7, with 8 bases lining up with TRBD2. J lost 6 bases, V lost 10 bases, and 11 bases had no gene match. There are 13 residues in the CDR3. CDR1 and CDR2 (germline): SEHNR, FQNEAQ (reference sequence).

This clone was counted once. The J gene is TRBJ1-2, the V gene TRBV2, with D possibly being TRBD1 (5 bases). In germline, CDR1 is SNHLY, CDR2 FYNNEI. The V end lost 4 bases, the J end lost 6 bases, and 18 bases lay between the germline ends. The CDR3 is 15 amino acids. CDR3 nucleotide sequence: TGTGCCAGCAGTGGAGGCAGGTGGGGGGATAATGGCTACACCTTC. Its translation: CASSGGRWGDNGYTF.

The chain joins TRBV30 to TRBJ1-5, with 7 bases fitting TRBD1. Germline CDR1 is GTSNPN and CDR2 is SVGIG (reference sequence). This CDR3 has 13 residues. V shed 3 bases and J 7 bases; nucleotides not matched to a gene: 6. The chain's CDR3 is CAWSEDRQQPQHF. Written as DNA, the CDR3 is TGTGCCTGGAGCGAGGACAGGCAACAGCCCCAGCATTTT.

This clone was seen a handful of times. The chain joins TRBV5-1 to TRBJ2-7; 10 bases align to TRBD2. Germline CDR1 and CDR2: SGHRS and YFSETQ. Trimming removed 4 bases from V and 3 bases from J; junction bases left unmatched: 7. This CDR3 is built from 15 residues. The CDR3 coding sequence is TGCGCCAGCAGCCGCCCGGCTAGCGGGAGCTACGAGCAGTACTTC. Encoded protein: CASSRPASGSYEQYF.

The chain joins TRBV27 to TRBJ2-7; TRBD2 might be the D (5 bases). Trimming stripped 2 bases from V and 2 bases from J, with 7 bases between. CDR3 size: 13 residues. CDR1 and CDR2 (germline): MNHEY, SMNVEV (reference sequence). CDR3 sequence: CASSLTGTYEQYF. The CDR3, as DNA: TGTGCCAGCAGTTTAACCGGGACCTACGAGCAGTACTTC.

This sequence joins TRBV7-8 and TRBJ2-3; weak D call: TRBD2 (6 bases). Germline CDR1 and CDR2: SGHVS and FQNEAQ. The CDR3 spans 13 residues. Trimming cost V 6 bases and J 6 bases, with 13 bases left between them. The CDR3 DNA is TGTGCCAGCAGATTCGGGGGTGGGGATACGCAGTATTTT. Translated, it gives CASRFGGGDTQYF. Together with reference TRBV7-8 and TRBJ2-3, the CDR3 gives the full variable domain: GAGVSQSPRYKVAKRGQDVALRCDPISGHVSLFWYQQALGQGPEFLTYFQNEAQLDKSGLPSDRFFAERPEGSVSTLKIQRTQQEDSAVYLCASRFGGGDTQYFGPGTRLTVL.

CDR3: CASSYKGAGSPLHF. The CDR3, as DNA: TGTGCCAGCAGCTACAAGGGGGCGGGTTCACCCCTCCACTTT. The chain has TRBV27 and TRBJ1-6; the match to TRBD1 covers 7 bases. Germline CDR1 MNHEY, CDR2 SMNVEV (reference sequence). CDR3 length: 14 residues. V trimming: 6 bases; J trimming: 9 bases; junction bases outside the gene matches: 8.

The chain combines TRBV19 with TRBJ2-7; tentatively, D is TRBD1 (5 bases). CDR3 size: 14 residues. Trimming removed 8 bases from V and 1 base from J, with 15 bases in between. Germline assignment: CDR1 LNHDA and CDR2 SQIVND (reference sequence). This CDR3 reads CASSSTAYSYEQYF. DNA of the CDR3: TGTGCCAGTTCATCGACAGCCTATTCCTACGAGCAGTACTTC.

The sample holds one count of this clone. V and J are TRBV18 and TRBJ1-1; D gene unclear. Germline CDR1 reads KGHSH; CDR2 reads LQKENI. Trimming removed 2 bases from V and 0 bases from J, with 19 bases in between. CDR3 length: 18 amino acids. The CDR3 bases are TGTGCCAGCTCACCAGTTAGAGATGGAACGGGTGTGAACACTGAAGCTTTCTTT. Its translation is CASSPVRDGTGVNTEAFF.

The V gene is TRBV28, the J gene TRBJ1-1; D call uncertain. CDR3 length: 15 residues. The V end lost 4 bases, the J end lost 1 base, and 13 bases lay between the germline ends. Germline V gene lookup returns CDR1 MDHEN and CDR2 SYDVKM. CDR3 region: CASSSPPAANTEAFF. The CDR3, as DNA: TGTGCCAGCAGTTCCCCCCCGGCGGCGAACACTGAAGCTTTCTTT. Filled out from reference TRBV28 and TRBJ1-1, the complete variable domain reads DVKVTQSSRYLVKRTGEKVFLECVQDMDHENMFWYRQDPGLGLRLIYFSYDVKMKEKGDIPEGYSVSREKKERFSLILESASTNQTSMYLCASSSPPAANTEAFFGQGTRLTVV.

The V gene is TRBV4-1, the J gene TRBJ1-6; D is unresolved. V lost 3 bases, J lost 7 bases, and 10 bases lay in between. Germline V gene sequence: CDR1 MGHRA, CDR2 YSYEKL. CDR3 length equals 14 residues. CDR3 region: CASSQSGPNSPLHF. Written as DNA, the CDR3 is TGCGCCAGCAGCCAGTCTGGGCCCAATTCACCCCTCCACTTT.

CDR3 loop: CASSFHLGRSSYEQYF. In nucleotides, the CDR3 is TGTGCCAGCAGTTTTCATCTGGGTAGGAGCTCCTACGAGCAGTACTTC. The chain is built from TRBV28 and TRBJ2-7; D is unclear. CDR1 is MDHEN, CDR2 SYDVKM, per germline. Trimming removed 3 bases from V and 0 bases from J, with 15 bases in between. This CDR3 has 16 residues.

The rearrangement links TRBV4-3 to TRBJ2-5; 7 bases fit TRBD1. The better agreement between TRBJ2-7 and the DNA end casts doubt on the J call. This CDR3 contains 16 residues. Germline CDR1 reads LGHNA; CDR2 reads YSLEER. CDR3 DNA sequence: TGCGCCAGCAGCCAAGTTTACGGGGACAGCTCCTACGAGCAGTACTTC. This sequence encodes CASSQVYGDSSYEQYF.

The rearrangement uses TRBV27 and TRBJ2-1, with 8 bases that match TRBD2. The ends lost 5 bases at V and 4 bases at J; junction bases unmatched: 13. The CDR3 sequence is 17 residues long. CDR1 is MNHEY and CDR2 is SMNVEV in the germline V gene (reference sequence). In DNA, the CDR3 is TGTGCCAGCAGTCCTTCCCCGCCGGGGGGGTGGTACAATGAGCAGTTCTTC. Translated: CASSPSPPGGWYNEQFF.

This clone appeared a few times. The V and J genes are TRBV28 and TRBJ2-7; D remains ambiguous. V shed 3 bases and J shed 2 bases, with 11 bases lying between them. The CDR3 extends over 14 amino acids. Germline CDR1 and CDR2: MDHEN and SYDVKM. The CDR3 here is CASSFLDSPYEQYF. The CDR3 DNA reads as TGTGCCAGCAGTTTTTTGGATAGCCCCTACGAGCAGTACTTC. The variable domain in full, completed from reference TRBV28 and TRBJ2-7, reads DVKVTQSSRYLVKRTGEKVFLECVQDMDHENMFWYRQDPGLGLRLIYFSYDVKMKEKGDIPEGYSVSREKKERFSLILESASTNQTSMYLCASSFLDSPYEQYFGPGTRLTVT.

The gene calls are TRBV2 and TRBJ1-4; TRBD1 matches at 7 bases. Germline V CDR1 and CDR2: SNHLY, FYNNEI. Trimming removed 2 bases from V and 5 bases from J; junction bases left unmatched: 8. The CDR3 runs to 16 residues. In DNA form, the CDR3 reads TGTGCCAGCAGTGAATTTCTGGGACAGATGAATGAAAAACTGTTTTTT. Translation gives CASSEFLGQMNEKLFF.

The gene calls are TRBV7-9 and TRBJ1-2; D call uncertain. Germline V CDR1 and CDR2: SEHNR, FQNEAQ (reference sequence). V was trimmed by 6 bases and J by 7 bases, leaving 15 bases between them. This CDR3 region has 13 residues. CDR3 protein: CASRGGRLAGYTF. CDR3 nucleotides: TGTGCCAGCAGGGGCGGGAGACTGGCTGGCTACACCTTC. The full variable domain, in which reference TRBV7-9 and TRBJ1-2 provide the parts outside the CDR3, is DTGVSQNPRHKITKRGQNVTFRCDPISEHNRLYWYRQTLGQGPEFLTYFQNEAQLEKSRLLSDRFSAERPKGSFSTLEIQRTEQGDSAMYLCASRGGRLAGYTFGSGTRLTVV.

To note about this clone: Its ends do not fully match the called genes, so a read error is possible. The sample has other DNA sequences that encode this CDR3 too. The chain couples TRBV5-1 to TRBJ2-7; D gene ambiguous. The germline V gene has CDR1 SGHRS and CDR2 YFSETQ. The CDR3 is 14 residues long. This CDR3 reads CASSLALDSYEQYF. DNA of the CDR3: TGCGCCAGCAGCTTGGCGCTAGATTCCTACGAGCAGTACTTT.

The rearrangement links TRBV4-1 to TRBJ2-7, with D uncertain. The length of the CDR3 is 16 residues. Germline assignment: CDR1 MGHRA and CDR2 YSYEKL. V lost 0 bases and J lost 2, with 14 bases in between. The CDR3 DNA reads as TGCGCCAGCAGCCAAGAAGGTAACAGCCGAGCCTACGAGCAGTACTTC. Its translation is CASSQEGNSRAYEQYF.

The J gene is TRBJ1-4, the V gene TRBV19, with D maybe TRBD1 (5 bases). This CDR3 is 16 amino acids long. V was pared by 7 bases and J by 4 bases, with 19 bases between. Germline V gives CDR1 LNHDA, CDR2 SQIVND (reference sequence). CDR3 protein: CASTIGGLLFNEKLFF. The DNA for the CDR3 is TGTGCCAGTACCATCGGGGGACTGCTCTTTAATGAAAAACTGTTTTTT.